The 18 T cell receptor beta chains below come from one sample, sequenced in a study of shared clonotypes between healthy human individuals. Generated by immunoSEQ multiplex PCR, the TCRdb table keeps only in-frame clones and is missing some. The sample lists roughly 1,500,000 clones; 98% were seen once. Sequenced material: naive CD4+ T cells sorted from blood. Subset in this sample: CD45RA+ positively selected. Every receptor here comes from a man in his thirties or forties in good health.

The CDR3 region is CASSLEREGGTQYF. CDR3 nucleotides: TGTGCCAGCAGTTTGGAGCGGGAGGGAGGTACGCAGTATTTT. V and J are TRBV2 and TRBJ2-3; TRBD2 matches at 10 bases. V shed 5 bases, J shed 8 bases, and the junction held 7 bases outside the gene matches. Germline V gene lookup returns CDR1 SNHLY and CDR2 FYNNEI. The CDR3 is made up of 14 amino acids.

This chain connects TRBV30 to TRBJ1-6; maybe TRBD1 (5 bases). The CDR3 spans 14 residues. Germline assignment: CDR1 GTSNPN and CDR2 SVGIG (reference sequence). V was trimmed by 5 bases and J by 7 bases, leaving 15 bases between them. Here the CDR3 DNA reads TGTGCCTGGCTCCGGGGGGACGGAAATTCACCCCTCCACTTT. It codes for CAWLRGDGNSPLHF.

The gene calls are TRBV5-8 and TRBJ2-3, with D possibly called TRBD1 or TRBD2 (5 bases each). Germline V gives CDR1 SGHTS, CDR2 YDEGEE. V was pared by 2 bases and J by 2 bases, with 15 bases between. There are 16 residues in the CDR3. The CDR3, as DNA: TGTGCCAGCAGCTTCGGGGACCTCGGTTCCACAGATACGCAGTATTTT. Translated, it gives CASSFGDLGSTDTQYF.

Here the CDR3 reads CASSIQLNEKLFF. Here the CDR3 DNA reads TGTGCCAGCAGTATCCAGCTAAATGAAAAACTGTTTTTT. This chain uses TRBV28 with TRBJ1-4; D uncertain. The CDR3 spans 13 residues. Germline lookup yields CDR1 MDHEN and CDR2 SYDVKM. V gave up 5 bases and J gave up 5 bases, with 9 bases separating them.

Concerning this clone: A junction end diverges from the germline sequence, so it may reflect a read error. The J gene is TRBJ2-3, the V gene TRBV5-1; perhaps TRBD1 as D (5 bases). The CDR3 runs to 14 residues. CDR1 SGHRS and CDR2 YFSETQ come from the germline V gene. The CDR3 sequence: CASTTLDATGTQYF. CDR3 bases: TGCGCCAGCACAACTTTGGACGCCACAGGTACGCAGTATTTT.

The chain recombines TRBV18 with TRBJ2-2; D is perhaps TRBD2 (6 bases). Germline V gene sequence: CDR1 KGHSH, CDR2 LQKENI. The CDR3 is 13 amino acids. Trimming shortened V by 6 bases and J by 4 bases, and 9 bases separated the two germline ends. The CDR3 DNA sequence: TGTGCCAGCTCCGACGGGAGCACCGGGGAGCTGTTTTTT. This encodes CASSDGSTGELFF.

J is TRBJ2-5 and V is TRBV10-1, with D hard to call. This CDR3 contains 10 residues. Trimming removed 9 bases from V and 2 bases from J, with 4 bases in between. The germline V gene has CDR1 WNHNN and CDR2 SYGVQD (reference sequence). The CDR3 region has the DNA TGCGCCAGTTCACAAGAGACCCAGTACTTC. Translation: CASSQETQYF.

Details on this clone: At the DNA level, this CDR3 is encoded by other sequences in the same sample as well. The chain combines TRBV18 with TRBJ2-5, with 10 bases identical to TRBD2. Looked up from germline, CDR1 is KGHSH and CDR2 is LQKENI. Unmatched junction bases numbered 1, after V lost 1 base and J lost 2 bases. The CDR3 runs 15 residues. The CDR3 sequence: CASSPRTSGQETQYF. The CDR3, as DNA: TGTGCCAGCTCACCACGGACTAGCGGTCAAGAGACCCAGTACTTC.

In regard to this clone: This sample also contains other DNA sequences that code for the same CDR3. The chain carries TRBV7-9 and TRBJ1-5; no clear D gene. Per the germline V gene, CDR1 is SEHNR and CDR2 is FQNEAQ (reference sequence). V gave up 4 bases and J gave up 6 bases, with 7 bases separating them. The length of the CDR3 is 12 residues. The CDR3 loop is CASSSGPQPQHF. The DNA for the CDR3 is TGTGCCAGCAGCTCGGGTCCTCAGCCCCAGCATTTT.

This sequence joins TRBV19 and TRBJ2-5; the match to TRBD2 covers 8 bases. This CDR3 comprises 15 residues. Germline-derived CDR1 and CDR2 are LNHDA and SQIVND (reference sequence). Unmatched junction bases numbered 12, after V lost 7 bases and J lost 5 bases. This CDR3 reads CASTVTGGRLETQYF. DNA of the CDR3: TGTGCCAGTACGGTAACGGGAGGGAGACTGGAGACCCAGTACTTC.

The chain recombines TRBV5-1 with TRBJ2-1; 12 bases are shared with TRBD2. The germline V gene encodes CDR1 SGHRS and CDR2 YFSETQ. Trimming cost V 1 base and J 8 bases; bases outside gene matches: 10. CDR3 length equals 17 residues. The DNA of the CDR3 is TGCGCCAGCAGCTTGCGGACTAGCGGGACGGGCAGTGATGAGCAGTTCTTC. It yields the protein CASSLRTSGTGSDEQFF.

The chain recombines TRBV7-8 with TRBJ2-7; perhaps TRBD2 as D (6 bases). The V gene's germline CDR1 is SGHVS and CDR2 FQNEAQ. The CDR3 is made up of 15 amino acids. V lost 6 bases to trimming and J lost 1 base, with 16 bases between them. In nucleotides, the CDR3 is TGTGCCAGCAGACTAGCAGGGTTTAATTCCTACGAGCAGTACTTC. Protein sequence: CASRLAGFNSYEQYF.

The gene calls are TRBV27 and TRBJ1-5; D not resolved. The CDR3 runs 14 residues. Germline loops: CDR1 MNHEY, CDR2 SMNVEV (reference sequence). V lost 3 bases, J lost 5 bases, and 11 bases lay in between. The CDR3 bases are TGTGCCAGCAGTTTCTCACCTAACTATCAGCCCCAGCATTTT. Translated, it gives CASSFSPNYQPQHF.

The gene calls are TRBV11-2 and TRBJ2-1, with 8 bases fitting TRBD2. The CDR3 sequence is 18 residues long. Germline values: CDR1 SGHAT, CDR2 FQNNGV. The J segment lost 4 bases and the V segment lost 0 bases, leaving 11 bases of the junction unmatched. DNA for the CDR3: TGTGCCAGCAGCTTAGACCTTACTCCGGCGGGAGGTTACAATGAGCAGTTCTTC. Translating it yields CASSLDLTPAGGYNEQFF.

The rearrangement joins TRBV14 to TRBJ2-7; maybe TRBD1 (5 bases). The germline gives CDR1 SGHDN, CDR2 FVKESK. Between the trimmed V and J ends, which lost 3 bases and 6 bases, there was a span of 12 bases. The CDR3 is 13 residues long. In DNA, the CDR3 is TGTGCCAGCAGCCATACTACAGGAAGCGAGCAGTACTTC. It yields the protein CASSHTTGSEQYF.

The CDR3 DNA reads as TGTGCCAGCAGACTAGCGGCCACAGATACGCAGTATTTT. Residues: CASRLAATDTQYF. The J gene is TRBJ2-3, the V gene TRBV28, with 8 bases lining up with TRBD2. Germline trimming cut 6 bases from V and 2 bases from J; bases unmatched to any gene: 1. CDR3 size: 13 residues. The germline V gene encodes CDR1 MDHEN and CDR2 SYDVKM. The full variable domain, in which reference TRBV28 and TRBJ2-3 provide the parts outside the CDR3, is DVKVTQSSRYLVKRTGEKVFLECVQDMDHENMFWYRQDPGLGLRLIYFSYDVKMKEKGDIPEGYSVSREKKERFSLILESASTNQTSMYLCASRLAATDTQYFGPGTRLTVL.

The rearrangement joins TRBV11-2 to TRBJ2-6; D gene uncertain. Germline CDR1 is SGHAT and CDR2 is FQNNGV. The CDR3 has 16 amino acids. V shed 1 base and J shed 1 base, with 8 bases lying between them. The CDR3 DNA reads as TGTGCCAGCAGCTTAGTCGCTGGGTCTGGGGCCAACGTCCTGACTTTC. Amino acids: CASSLVAGSGANVLTF.

The chain is built from TRBV19 and TRBJ2-7, with TRBD2 matching over 14 bases. The CDR3 covers 17 residues. Trimming took 6 bases from V and 2 from J; bases not matched to a gene: 9. CDR1 is LNHDA, CDR2 SQIVND, per germline (reference sequence). In nucleotides, the CDR3 is TGTGCCAGTAGCAGAAGCGGGGGACTAGCGGGAGCCTACGAGCAGTACTTC. It is translated as CASSRSGGLAGAYEQYF.